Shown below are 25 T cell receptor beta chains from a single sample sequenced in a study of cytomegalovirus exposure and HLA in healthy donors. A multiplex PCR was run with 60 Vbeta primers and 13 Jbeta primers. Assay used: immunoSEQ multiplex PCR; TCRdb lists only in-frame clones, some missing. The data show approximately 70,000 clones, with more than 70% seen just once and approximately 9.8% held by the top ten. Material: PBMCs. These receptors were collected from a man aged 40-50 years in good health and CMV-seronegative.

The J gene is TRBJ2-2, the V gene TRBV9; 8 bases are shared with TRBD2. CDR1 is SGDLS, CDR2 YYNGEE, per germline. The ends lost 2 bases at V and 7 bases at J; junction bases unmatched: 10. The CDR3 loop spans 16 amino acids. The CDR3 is CASSVRGGTLGGELFF. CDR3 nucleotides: TGTGCCAGCAGCGTCCGGGGGGGGACTCTGGGCGGGGAGCTGTTTTTT.

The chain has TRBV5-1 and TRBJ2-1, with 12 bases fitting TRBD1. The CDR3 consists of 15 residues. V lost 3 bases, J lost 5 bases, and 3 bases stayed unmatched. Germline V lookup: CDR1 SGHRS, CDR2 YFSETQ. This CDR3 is CASSWGQGADNEQFF. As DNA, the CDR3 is TGCGCCAGCAGCTGGGGACAGGGGGCTGACAATGAGCAGTTCTTC.

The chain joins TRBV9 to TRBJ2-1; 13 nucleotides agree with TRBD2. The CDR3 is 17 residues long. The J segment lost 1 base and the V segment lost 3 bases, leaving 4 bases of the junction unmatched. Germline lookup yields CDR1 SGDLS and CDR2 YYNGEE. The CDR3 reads CASSAPTSGGSYNEQFF. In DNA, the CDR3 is TGTGCCAGCAGCGCCCCGACTAGCGGGGGGTCCTACAATGAGCAGTTCTTC.

In DNA, the CDR3 is TGTGCCAGCAGTGAACGGGGGTCGAATGAAAAACTGTTTTTT. Encoded protein: CASSERGSNEKLFF. The V and J genes are TRBV6-1 and TRBJ1-4, with TRBD1 as a possible D gene (5 bases). Germline V gives CDR1 MNHNS, CDR2 SASEGT. The V and J ends lost 2 bases and 5 bases respectively, with 9 bases between them. This CDR3 region has 14 residues.

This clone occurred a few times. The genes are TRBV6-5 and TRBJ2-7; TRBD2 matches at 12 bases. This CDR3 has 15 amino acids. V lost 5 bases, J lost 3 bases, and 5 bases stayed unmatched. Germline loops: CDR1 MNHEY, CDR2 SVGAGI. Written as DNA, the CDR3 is TGTGCCAGCAGTGTTGAGACTAGCGGGAGCTACGAGCAGTACTTC. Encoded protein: CASSVETSGSYEQYF.

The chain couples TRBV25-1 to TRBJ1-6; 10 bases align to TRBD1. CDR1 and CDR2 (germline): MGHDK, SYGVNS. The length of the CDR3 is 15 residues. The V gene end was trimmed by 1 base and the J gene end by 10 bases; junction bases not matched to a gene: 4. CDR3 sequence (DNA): TGTGCCAGCAGTGAATCCGACAGGGGGCGATCACCCCTCCACTTT. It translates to CASSESDRGRSPLHF.

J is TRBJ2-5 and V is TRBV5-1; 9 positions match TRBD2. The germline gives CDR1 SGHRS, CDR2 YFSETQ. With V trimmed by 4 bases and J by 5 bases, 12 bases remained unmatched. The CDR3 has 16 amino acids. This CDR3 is CASSGSLAGDGETQYF. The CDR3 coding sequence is TGCGCCAGCAGCGGCTCCTTAGCGGGGGATGGGGAGACCCAGTACTTC.

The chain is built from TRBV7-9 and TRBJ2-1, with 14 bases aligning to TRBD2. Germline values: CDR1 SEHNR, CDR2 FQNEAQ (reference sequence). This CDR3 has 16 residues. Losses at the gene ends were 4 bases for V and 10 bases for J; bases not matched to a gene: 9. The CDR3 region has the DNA TGTGCCAGCAGCTGGTATGGACTAGCGGGAGGAGACGAGCAGTTCTTC. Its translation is CASSWYGLAGGDEQFF.

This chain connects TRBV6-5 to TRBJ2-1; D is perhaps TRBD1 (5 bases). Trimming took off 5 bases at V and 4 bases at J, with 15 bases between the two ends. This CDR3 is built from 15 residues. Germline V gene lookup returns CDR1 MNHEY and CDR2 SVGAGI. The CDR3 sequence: CASSHFSDRYNEQFF. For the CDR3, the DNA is TGTGCCAGCAGTCACTTCTCAGACAGATACAATGAGCAGTTCTTC.

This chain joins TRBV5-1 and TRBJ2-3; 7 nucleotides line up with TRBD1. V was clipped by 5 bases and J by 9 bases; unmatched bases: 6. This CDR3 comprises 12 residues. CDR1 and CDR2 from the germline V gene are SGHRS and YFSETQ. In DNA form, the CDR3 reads TGCGCCAGCAGGGGGGACAGCTACACGCAGTATTTT. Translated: CASRGDSYTQYF. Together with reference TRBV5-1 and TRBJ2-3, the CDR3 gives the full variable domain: KAGVTQTPRYLIKTRGQQVTLSCSPISGHRSVSWYQQTPGQGLQFLFEYFSETQRNKGNFPGRFSGRQFSNSRSEMNVSTLELGDSALYLCASRGDSYTQYFGPGTRLTVL.

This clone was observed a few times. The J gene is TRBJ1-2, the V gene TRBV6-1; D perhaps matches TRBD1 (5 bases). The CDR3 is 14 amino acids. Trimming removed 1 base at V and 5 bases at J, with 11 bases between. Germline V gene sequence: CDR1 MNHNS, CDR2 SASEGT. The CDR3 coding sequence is TGTGCCAGCAGTGAAGGAGCCAGGGTTTATGGCTACACCTTC. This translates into CASSEGARVYGYTF.

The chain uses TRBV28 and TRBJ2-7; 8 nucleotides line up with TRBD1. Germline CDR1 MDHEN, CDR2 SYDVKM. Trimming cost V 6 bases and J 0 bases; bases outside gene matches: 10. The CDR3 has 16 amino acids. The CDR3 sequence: CASSPQDRAVSYEQYF. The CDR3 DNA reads TGTGCCAGCAGCCCCCAGGACAGGGCTGTCTCCTACGAGCAGTACTTC.

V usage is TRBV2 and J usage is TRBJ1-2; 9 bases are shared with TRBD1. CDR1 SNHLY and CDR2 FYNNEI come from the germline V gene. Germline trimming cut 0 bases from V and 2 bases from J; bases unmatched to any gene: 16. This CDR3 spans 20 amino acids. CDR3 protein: CASSEALYGDRGSANYGYTF. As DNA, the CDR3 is TGTGCCAGCAGTGAAGCGCTTTATGGTGACAGGGGGTCCGCCAACTATGGCTACACCTTC.

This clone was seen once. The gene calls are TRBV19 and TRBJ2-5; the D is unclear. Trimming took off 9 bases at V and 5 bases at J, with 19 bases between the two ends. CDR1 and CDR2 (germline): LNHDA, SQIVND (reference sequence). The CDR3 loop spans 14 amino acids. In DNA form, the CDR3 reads TGTGCCAGCCATGACGGTGGAGCTGCCGAGACCCAGTACTTC. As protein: CASHDGGAAETQYF.

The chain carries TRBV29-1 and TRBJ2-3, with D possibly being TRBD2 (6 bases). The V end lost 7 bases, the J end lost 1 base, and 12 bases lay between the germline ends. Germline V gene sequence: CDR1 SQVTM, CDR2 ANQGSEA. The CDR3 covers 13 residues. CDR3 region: CSGSGRGTDTQYF. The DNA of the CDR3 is TGCAGCGGTAGCGGCCGGGGCACAGATACGCAGTATTTT.

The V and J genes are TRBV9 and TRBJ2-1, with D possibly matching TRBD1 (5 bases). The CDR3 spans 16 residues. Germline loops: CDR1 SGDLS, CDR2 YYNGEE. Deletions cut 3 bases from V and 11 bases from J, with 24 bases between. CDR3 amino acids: CASSAQGAEFPGKQFF. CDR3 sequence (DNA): TGTGCCAGCAGCGCGCAGGGTGCGGAATTTCCAGGCAAGCAGTTCTTC. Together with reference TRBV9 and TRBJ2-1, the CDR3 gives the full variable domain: DSGVTQTPKHLITATGQRVTLRCSPRSGDLSVYWYQQSLDQGLQFLIQYYNGEERAKGNILERFSAQQFPDLHSELNLSSLELGDSALYFCASSAQGAEFPGKQFFGPGTRLTVL.

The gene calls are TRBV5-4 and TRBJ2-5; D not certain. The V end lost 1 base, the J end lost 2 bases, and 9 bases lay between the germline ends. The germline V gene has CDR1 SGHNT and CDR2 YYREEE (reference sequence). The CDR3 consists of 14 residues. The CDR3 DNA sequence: TGTGCCAGCAGCTTGTCATGGCGGCAAGAGACCCAGTACTTC. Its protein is CASSLSWRQETQYF.

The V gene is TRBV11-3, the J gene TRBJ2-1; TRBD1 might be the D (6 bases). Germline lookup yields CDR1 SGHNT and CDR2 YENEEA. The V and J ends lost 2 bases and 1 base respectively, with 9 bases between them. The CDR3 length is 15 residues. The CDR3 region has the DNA TGTGCCAGCAGCTTACGGCAGGGGTCCTACAATGAGCAGTTCTTC. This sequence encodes CASSLRQGSYNEQFF. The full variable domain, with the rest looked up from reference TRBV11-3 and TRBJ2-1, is EAGVVQSPRYKIIEKKQPVAFWCNPISGHNTLYWYLQNLGQGPELLIRYENEEAVDDSQLPKDRFSAERLKGVDSTLKIQPAELGDSAVYLCASSLRQGSYNEQFFGPGTRLTVL.

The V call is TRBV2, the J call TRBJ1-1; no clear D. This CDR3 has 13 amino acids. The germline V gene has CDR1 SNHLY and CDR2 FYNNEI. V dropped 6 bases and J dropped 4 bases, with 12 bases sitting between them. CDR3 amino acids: CASRGGVGTEAFF. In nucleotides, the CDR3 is TGTGCCAGCAGGGGCGGGGTTGGCACTGAAGCTTTCTTT.

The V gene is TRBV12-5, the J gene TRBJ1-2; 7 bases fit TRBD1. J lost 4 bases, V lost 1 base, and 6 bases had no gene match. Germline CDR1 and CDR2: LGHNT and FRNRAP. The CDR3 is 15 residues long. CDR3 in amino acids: CASGLGDRSPYGYTF. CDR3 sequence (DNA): TGTGCTAGTGGTTTGGGGGACAGAAGCCCCTATGGCTACACCTTC.

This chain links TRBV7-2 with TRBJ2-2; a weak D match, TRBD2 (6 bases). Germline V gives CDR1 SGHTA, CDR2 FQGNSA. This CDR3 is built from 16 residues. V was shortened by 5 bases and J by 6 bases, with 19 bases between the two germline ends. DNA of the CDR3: TGTGCCAGCAGCCTTACTGGGGGACTCCGCCCCGGGGAGCTGTTTTTT. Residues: CASSLTGGLRPGELFF.

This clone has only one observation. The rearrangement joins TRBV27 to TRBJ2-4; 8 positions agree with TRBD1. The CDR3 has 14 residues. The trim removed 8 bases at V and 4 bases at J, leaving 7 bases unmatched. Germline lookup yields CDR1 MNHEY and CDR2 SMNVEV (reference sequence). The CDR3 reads CASGPRQGKNIQYF. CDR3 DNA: TGTGCCAGCGGACCTAGACAGGGGAAAAACATTCAGTACTTC.

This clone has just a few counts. CDR3 sequence (DNA): TGTGCCAGCAGTGAATCCCTACAGGGAGGAAACACCATATATTTT. The encoded protein is CASSESLQGGNTIYF. V and J are TRBV6-1 and TRBJ1-3; D is possibly TRBD1 (6 bases). The CDR3 runs 15 residues. V lost 2 bases and J 4 bases, leaving 12 bases between the germline ends. Germline assignment: CDR1 MNHNS and CDR2 SASEGT.

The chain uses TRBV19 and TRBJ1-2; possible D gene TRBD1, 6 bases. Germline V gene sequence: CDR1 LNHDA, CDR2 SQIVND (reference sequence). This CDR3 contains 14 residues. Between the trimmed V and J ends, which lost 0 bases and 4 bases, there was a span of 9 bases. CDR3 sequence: CASSIEDSIYGYTF. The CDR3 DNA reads TGTGCCAGTAGTATAGAGGACAGCATCTATGGCTACACCTTC.

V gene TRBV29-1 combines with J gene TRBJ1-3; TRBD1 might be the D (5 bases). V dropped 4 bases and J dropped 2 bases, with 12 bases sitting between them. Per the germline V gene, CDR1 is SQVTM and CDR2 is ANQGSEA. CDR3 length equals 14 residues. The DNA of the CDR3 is TGCAGCGTTGCTGGGGGGAGCGCTGGAAACACCATATATTTT. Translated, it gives CSVAGGSAGNTIYF.